This T cell receptor (beta chain) was sequenced in a study of cytomegalovirus exposure and HLA in healthy donors. 13 Jbeta primers and 60 Vbeta primers were used for the PCR. Assay: immunoSEQ multiplex PCR; the TCRdb copy retains only in-frame clones and omits some. This repertoire shows about 140,000 clones, approximately 72% found once; its top ten account for approximately 6.5%. V was trimmed by 4 bases and J by 1 base, leaving 10 bases between them. The CDR3 is 14 amino acids. Germline V gene lookup returns CDR1 LNHDA and CDR2 SQIVND (reference sequence). The TCR sequence derives from a woman in her sixties in good health and CMV-seronegative. V gene TRBV19 combines with J gene TRBJ1-1; D is perhaps TRBD1 (5 bases). The sequenced sample was PBMCs. CDR3 loop: CASSRQGKNTEAFF. CDR3 bases: TGTGCCAGTAGTAGGCAGGGAAAGAACACTGAAGCTTTCTTT. The whole variable domain, remainder taken from reference TRBV19 and TRBJ1-1, is DGGITQSPKYLFRKEGQNVTLSCEQNLNHDAMYWYRQDPGQGLRLIYYSQIVNDFQKGDIAEGYSVSREKKESFPLTVTSAQKNPTAFYLCASSRQGKNTEAFFGQGTRLTVV.